This T cell receptor beta chain was captured in a study of T cell responses to AZD1222 COVID-19 vaccine. General study results and limits: A mostly white British donor set with more females was recruited, and clonal diversity was possibly underestimated.

The germline V gene has CDR1 SGHDN and CDR2 FVKESK. V shed 1 base and J 0 bases; nucleotides not matched to a gene: 12. The CDR3 runs to 19 residues. Profiling relied on immunoSEQ multiplex PCR, and the TCRdb table lists in-frame clones only, not all of them. This sample has 150,000 to 200,000 clones, with about 89% found just once. Details on this clone: What it recognizes is unknown.

The chain has TRBV14 and TRBJ2-5; TRBD2 matches 9 bases. The TCR comes from an adult who received the AZD1222 COVID-19 vaccine. The sequencing here drew on peripheral blood, taken 28 days after the second AZD1222 dose. The CDR3 DNA reads as TGTGCCAGCAGCCAAGTTGCTAGCGGGGTAAGAGGGTACCAAGAGACCCAGTACTTC. Encoded protein: CASSQVASGVRGYQETQYF.